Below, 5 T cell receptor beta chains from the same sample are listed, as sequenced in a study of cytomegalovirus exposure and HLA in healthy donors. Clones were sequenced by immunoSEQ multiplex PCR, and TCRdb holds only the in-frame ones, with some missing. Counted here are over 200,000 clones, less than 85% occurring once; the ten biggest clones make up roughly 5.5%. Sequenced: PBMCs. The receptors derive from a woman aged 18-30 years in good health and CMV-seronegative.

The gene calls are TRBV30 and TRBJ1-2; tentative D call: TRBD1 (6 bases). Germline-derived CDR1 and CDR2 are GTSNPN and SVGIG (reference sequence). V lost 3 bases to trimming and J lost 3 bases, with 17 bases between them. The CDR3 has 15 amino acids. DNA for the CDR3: TGTGCCTGGAGGGACTGGAGGGGGACCCACTATGGCTACACCTTC. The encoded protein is CAWRDWRGTHYGYTF.

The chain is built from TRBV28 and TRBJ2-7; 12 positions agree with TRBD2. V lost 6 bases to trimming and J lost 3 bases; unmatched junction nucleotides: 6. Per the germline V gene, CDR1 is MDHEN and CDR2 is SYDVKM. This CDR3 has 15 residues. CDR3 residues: CASSWTSGNFYEQYF. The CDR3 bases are TGTGCCAGCAGCTGGACTAGCGGGAATTTCTACGAGCAGTACTTC.

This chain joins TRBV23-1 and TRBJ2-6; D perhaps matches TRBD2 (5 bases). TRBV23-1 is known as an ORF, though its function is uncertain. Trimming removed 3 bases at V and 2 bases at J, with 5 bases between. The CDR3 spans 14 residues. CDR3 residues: CASSQRAGANVLTF. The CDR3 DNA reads TGCGCCAGCAGTCAGAGGGCTGGGGCCAACGTCCTGACTTTC.

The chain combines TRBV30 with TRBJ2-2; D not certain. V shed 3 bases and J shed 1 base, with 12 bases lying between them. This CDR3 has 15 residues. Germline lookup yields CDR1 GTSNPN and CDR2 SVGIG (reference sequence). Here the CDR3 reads CAWRWTGLNTGELFF. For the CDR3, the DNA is TGTGCCTGGAGATGGACCGGGTTGAACACCGGGGAGCTGTTTTTT.

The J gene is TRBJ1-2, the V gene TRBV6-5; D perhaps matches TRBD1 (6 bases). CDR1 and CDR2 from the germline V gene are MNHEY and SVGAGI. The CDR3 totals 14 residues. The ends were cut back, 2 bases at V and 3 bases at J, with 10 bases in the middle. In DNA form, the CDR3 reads TGTGCCAGCAGTTACCGGGGGCGCGACTATGGCTACACCTTC. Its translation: CASSYRGRDYGYTF.